A single sample is the source of the 4 T cell receptor beta chains below, sequenced in a study of shared clonotypes between healthy human individuals. Only in-frame clones appear in the TCRdb table, and some are missing; sequencing was by immunoSEQ multiplex PCR. This sample carries about 490,000 clones, more than 75% of them seen once, and the ten largest clones take about 12%. Sequencing was performed on PBMCs. Receptors originate from a woman in her forties in good health. Some clones in this sample may be carry-over from other donors' samples.

In its sample, this clone was seen once. The chain links TRBV5-4 to TRBJ2-2; unclear D gene. V gave up 4 bases and J gave up 4 bases, with 8 bases separating them. The CDR3 runs 13 residues. Germline CDR1 reads SGHNT; CDR2 reads YYREEE (reference sequence). CDR3 loop: CASSRSSTGELFF. The CDR3 coding sequence is TGTGCCAGCAGCCGAAGTAGCACCGGGGAGCTGTTTTTT.

V usage is TRBV28 and J usage is TRBJ2-7; no reliable D call. The CDR3 extends over 12 amino acids. Germline assignment: CDR1 MDHEN and CDR2 SYDVKM. Between the trimmed V and J ends, which lost 4 bases and 5 bases, there was a span of 9 bases. The CDR3 coding sequence is TGTGCCAGCAGTTCCTCCCCCCACGAGCAGTACTTC. Its protein is CASSSSPHEQYF.

The chain carries TRBV7-3 and TRBJ2-3; D not certain. The V gene lost 8 bases and the J gene lost 2 bases, with 17 bases spanning the gap. The CDR3 contains 15 residues. CDR1 SGHTA and CDR2 FQGTGA come from the germline V gene. Written as DNA, the CDR3 is TGTGCCAGCTCCCCCAGCCCGTTTCACACAGATACGCAGTATTTT. It translates to CASSPSPFHTDTQYF.

The chain uses TRBV2 and TRBJ2-7; D remains unclear. The CDR3 runs to 14 residues. Germline CDR1 and CDR2: SNHLY and FYNNEI. Trimming shortened V by 4 bases and J by 2 bases, and 12 bases separated the two germline ends. In nucleotides, the CDR3 is TGTGCCAGCAGTGTTCTCGGTTCAGCCTACGAGCAGTACTTC. Amino acid sequence: CASSVLGSAYEQYF.